This TCR beta chain was sequenced during a study of T cell changes during pregnancy in multiple sclerosis. The table came from immunoSEQ multiplex PCR; TCRdb's copy has only in-frame clones and leaves some out. The repertoire includes roughly 110,000 clones, roughly nine tenths of them detected once, and about 1.5% sits in the top ten. The germline V gene encodes CDR1 GTSNPN and CDR2 SVGIG (reference sequence). This CDR3 contains 14 residues. The trim removed 7 bases at V and 5 bases at J, leaving 10 bases unmatched. This clonotype was sampled from a female donor with multiple sclerosis, enrolled in a pregnancy study. The V and J genes are TRBV30 and TRBJ1-3, with TRBD1 identical over 8 bases. This specimen consisted of peripheral blood, obtained before pregnancy. CDR3 coding DNA: TGTGCCTCCTCTACCGGGACAGGACGAAACACCATATATTTT. This translates into CASSTGTGRNTIYF.